A single T cell receptor (beta chain) is shown here with its context. The antigen is unknown. This sample was taken from a study of T-cell reconstitution after alpha-beta-depleted transplantation in children. General study findings and limits: The high TCRbeta diversity at day 60 in some patients came from surviving recipient T cells and thymic progenitors. Reportedly, alpha-beta T cells present about two months post-transplant originated from several hundred expanded clones of graft origin. The main origin of T-cell counts and diversity one year after transplant was newly produced T cells.

The authors prepared the TCRbeta library with unique molecular identifiers. TCRdb fed the PCR reads into MiXCR, producing one record per CDR3 protein. The sample has about 110,000 distinct CDR3 sequences, almost 6.5% seen once. This specimen was PBMCs, mostly from graft donor cells, taken 360 days after TCRalphabeta/CD19-depleted stem cell transplant. This clonotype originated in a male patient aged 2-15 years who had a stem cell transplant for acute lymphoblastic leukemia, so the T cells may come from the graft donor.

The CDR3 DNA follows: TGTGCCAGCAGCCCCGGCAGCTTTTGGAGCACAGATACGCAGTATTTT. Amino acids: CASSPGSFWSTDTQYF. This chain joins TRBV11-2 and TRBJ2-3; no firm D call. Germline loops: CDR1 SGHAT, CDR2 FQNNGV. The CDR3 sequence is 16 residues long. Trimming stripped 5 bases from V and 0 bases from J, with 15 bases between.